These 30 T cell receptor beta chains were sequenced from one sample in a study of blood T cell repertoires in COVID-19. Clones were read by immunoSEQ multiplex PCR, and TCRdb kept only the in-frame ones, dropping some. Here the sample spans 360,000 or so clones, 88% being singletons. Material for sequencing was PBMCs or T cells enriched from blood (not recorded which). These receptors came from a woman in her thirties who had been exposed to COVID-19.

The chain is built from TRBV27 and TRBJ1-1, with D perhaps TRBD1 (5 bases). There are 14 residues in the CDR3. The ends were cut back, 5 bases at V and 4 bases at J, with 14 bases in the middle. Germline V CDR1 and CDR2: MNHEY, SMNVEV (reference sequence). CDR3: CASSPLDNPTEAFF. The CDR3 bases are TGTGCCAGCAGTCCGTTGGACAACCCCACTGAAGCTTTCTTT.

The chain joins TRBV18 to TRBJ2-1; 16 nucleotides agree with TRBD2. The germline V gene has CDR1 KGHSH and CDR2 LQKENI. The CDR3 has 17 amino acids. J was trimmed by 8 bases and V by 2 bases; bases with no gene match: 6. CDR3 residues: CASSPRGLAGGQDEQFF. As DNA, the CDR3 is TGTGCCAGCTCACCAAGGGGACTAGCGGGAGGGCAGGATGAGCAGTTCTTC.

V and J are TRBV28 and TRBJ2-1; 14 positions match TRBD2. CDR1 is MDHEN and CDR2 is SYDVKM in the germline V gene. CDR3 length: 18 amino acids. The V and J ends lost 5 bases and 0 bases, in that order; junction bases with no gene match: 6. The CDR3 nucleotides are TGTGCCAGCAGTCCCCGACTAGCGGGAGGGTTCTCCTACAATGAGCAGTTCTTC. It encodes CASSPRLAGGFSYNEQFF.

Only a few counts were recorded for this clone. The chain has TRBV7-3 and TRBJ2-5; a weak D match, TRBD2 (6 bases). V lost 4 bases, J lost 5 bases, and 14 bases lay in between. Germline values: CDR1 SGHTA, CDR2 FQGTGA. This CDR3 has 14 residues. Written as DNA, the CDR3 is TGTGCCAGCAGCTCACCAACTAGCCCGGAGACCCAGTACTTC. Translating gives CASSSPTSPETQYF.

The gene calls are TRBV28 and TRBJ2-7; D is possibly TRBD2 (5 bases). Germline-derived CDR1 and CDR2 are MDHEN and SYDVKM. The CDR3 has 15 amino acids. V lost 1 base, J lost 2 bases, and 12 bases lay in between. In DNA form, the CDR3 reads TGTGCCAGCAGTTTATTTCGGGGATTAACCTACGAGCAGTACTTC. This sequence encodes CASSLFRGLTYEQYF.

This clone was picked up one time. The chain recombines TRBV10-3 with TRBJ1-6, with TRBD1 identical over 11 bases. Germline values: CDR1 ENHRY, CDR2 SYGVKD. The CDR3 has 16 residues. V trimming: 1 base; J trimming: 5 bases; junction bases outside the gene matches: 1. CDR3 residues: CAISELGQGDNSPLHF. The CDR3 DNA sequence: TGTGCCATCAGTGAGTTGGGACAGGGGGATAATTCACCCCTCCACTTT.

The chain employs TRBV3-1 (or the pseudogene TRBV3-2) and TRBJ1-4, with 7 nucleotides matching TRBD1. This CDR3 is 16 amino acids long. Germline V CDR1 and CDR2: LGHDT, YNNKEL (reference sequence). Losses at the gene ends were 6 bases for V and 4 bases for J; bases not matched to a gene: 11. CDR3 nucleotide sequence: TGTGCCAGCAGTACTCACAGGGGTCCCCTTAATGAAAAACTGTTTTTT. This codes for CASSTHRGPLNEKLFF.

Only one count was recorded for this clone. The rearrangement uses TRBV3-1 (or the pseudogene TRBV3-2) and TRBJ2-7; D is possibly TRBD2 (6 bases). With 1 base removed from V and 2 bases from J, the gap between germline ends came to 9 bases. Germline-derived CDR1 and CDR2 are LGHDT and YNNKEL (reference sequence). This CDR3 region has 14 residues. This chain's CDR3 is CASSQGERAYEQYF. For the CDR3, the DNA is TGTGCCAGCAGCCAAGGTGAGCGGGCCTACGAGCAGTACTTC.

V usage is TRBV28 and J usage is TRBJ1-5; no definite D call. The CDR3 sequence is 12 residues long. CDR1 is MDHEN and CDR2 is SYDVKM in the germline V gene. V gave up 7 bases and J gave up 6 bases, with 10 bases separating them. The CDR3 loop is CASTEGTQPQHF. The DNA of the CDR3 is TGTGCCAGCACCGAGGGAACTCAGCCCCAGCATTTT.

The chain carries TRBV2 and TRBJ2-5, with D maybe TRBD1 (6 bases). The CDR3 covers 13 residues. The germline CDR1 and CDR2 sequences are SNHLY and FYNNEI. The V and J ends lost 4 bases and 1 base respectively, with 7 bases between them. The CDR3 DNA sequence: TGTGCCAGCAGTGGACAGGTCCAAGAGACCCAGTACTTC. Its translation is CASSGQVQETQYF.

This clone was picked up one time. V and J are TRBV15 and TRBJ2-7; 14 bases line up with TRBD2. CDR1 is LNHNV and CDR2 is YYDKDF in the germline V gene (reference sequence). The CDR3 spans 18 residues. Trimming took 0 bases from V and 0 from J; bases not matched to a gene: 4. The CDR3 is CATSRDLGTSGSSYEQYF. CDR3 bases: TGTGCCACCAGCAGAGATCTCGGGACTAGCGGGAGCTCCTACGAGCAGTACTTC.

Turning to this clone: The germline gene is not matched at one end of the junction; a read error may be the cause. The rearrangement links TRBV29-1 to TRBJ1-1; 7 bases agree with TRBD1. The length of the CDR3 is 13 residues. CDR1 is SQVTM and CDR2 is ANQGSEA in the germline V gene. Here the CDR3 DNA reads TGCAGCGTGACCGGGACAGCCACTGAGAGGGGGGTCTTT. Residues: CSVTGTATERGVF.

This clone came up once. The genes are TRBV28 and TRBJ1-2; D possibly corresponds to TRBD1 (6 bases). CDR1 is MDHEN, CDR2 SYDVKM, per germline. Deletions cut 7 bases from V and 7 bases from J, with 19 bases between. The CDR3 is 14 residues long. CDR3: CASTPLGGQFGYTF. The CDR3 DNA reads as TGTGCCAGCACCCCTCTCGGCGGACAGTTTGGCTACACCTTC.

This chain uses TRBV19 with TRBJ2-5; D is possibly TRBD1 (6 bases). Trimming stripped 6 bases from V and 2 bases from J, with 13 bases between. This CDR3 spans 14 amino acids. Looked up from germline, CDR1 is LNHDA and CDR2 is SQIVND (reference sequence). CDR3 nucleotide sequence: TGTGCCAGTAGGGAACAGGGTCAACAAGAGACCCAGTACTTC. Its protein is CASREQGQQETQYF.

The rearrangement joins TRBV5-1 to TRBJ2-1; maybe TRBD1 (6 bases). CDR1 SGHRS and CDR2 YFSETQ come from the germline V gene. This CDR3 contains 19 residues. The germline V and J ends were trimmed by 0 bases and 0 bases, with 19 bases remaining between them. In DNA, the CDR3 is TGCGCCAGCAGCTTGGCCGGGACACTAGGCTTAATCTCCTACAATGAGCAGTTCTTC. Protein: CASSLAGTLGLISYNEQFF. Full variable domain (rest looked up from reference TRBV5-1 and TRBJ2-1): KAGVTQTPRYLIKTRGQQVTLSCSPISGHRSVSWYQQTPGQGLQFLFEYFSETQRNKGNFPGRFSGRQFSNSRSEMNVSTLELGDSALYLCASSLAGTLGLISYNEQFFGPGTRLTVL.

This clone turned up a few times. As DNA, the CDR3 is TGTGCCAGCAGCTTAAGTTTCGGCGGGACGAACACCGGGGAGCTGTTTTTT. The encoded protein is CASSLSFGGTNTGELFF. The chain recombines TRBV7-3 with TRBJ2-2; a weak D match, TRBD2 (6 bases). Trimming removed 1 base at V and 0 bases at J, with 12 bases between. The CDR3 length is 17 residues. CDR1 and CDR2 from the germline V gene are SGHTA and FQGTGA.

Of note for this clone: The same CDR3 also results from other DNA sequences found in this sample. The chain has TRBV28 and TRBJ2-1; 11 bases are shared with TRBD2. Germline trimming cut 6 bases from V and 7 bases from J; bases unmatched to any gene: 5. Germline lookup yields CDR1 MDHEN and CDR2 SYDVKM. CDR3 size: 14 residues. The CDR3 sequence: CASSLAGGGNEQFF. CDR3 DNA: TGTGCCAGCAGCTTAGCGGGAGGGGGGAATGAGCAGTTCTTC. The entire variable domain, with the rest obtained from reference TRBV28 and TRBJ2-1, is as follows: DVKVTQSSRYLVKRTGEKVFLECVQDMDHENMFWYRQDPGLGLRLIYFSYDVKMKEKGDIPEGYSVSREKKERFSLILESASTNQTSMYLCASSLAGGGNEQFFGPGTRLTVL.

The chain uses TRBV7-2 and TRBJ1-5; 7 positions agree with TRBD1. V was pared by 5 bases and J by 2 bases, with 0 bases of the junction left unmatched. The germline gives CDR1 SGHTA, CDR2 FQGNSA. CDR3 length: 13 residues. The CDR3 bases are TGTGCCAGCAGCGGACAGGGCAATCAGCCCCAGCATTTT. Amino acid sequence: CASSGQGNQPQHF.

The chain joins TRBV4-2 to TRBJ2-7; TRBD2 might be the D (5 bases). This CDR3 is 13 amino acids long. Trimming took off 5 bases at V and 6 bases at J, with 14 bases between the two ends. Germline V gene data show CDR1 as LGHNA and CDR2 as YNFKEQ. For the CDR3, the DNA is TGTGCCAGCAGCTCGCAAATCCGGGGCGAGCAGTACTTC. It yields the protein CASSSQIRGEQYF.

V usage is TRBV9 and J usage is TRBJ1-3, with 9 bases fitting TRBD1. V dropped 0 bases and J dropped 0; count of bases not matched to a gene: 4. This CDR3 contains 17 residues. CDR1 is SGDLS, CDR2 YYNGEE, per germline. The CDR3: CASSVARTGDSGNTIYF. The CDR3 DNA reads TGTGCCAGCAGCGTAGCGCGGACAGGGGACTCTGGAAACACCATATATTTT. Combining the CDR3 with reference TRBV9 and TRBJ1-3 gives the whole variable domain DSGVTQTPKHLITATGQRVTLRCSPRSGDLSVYWYQQSLDQGLQFLIQYYNGEERAKGNILERFSAQQFPDLHSELNLSSLELGDSALYFCASSVARTGDSGNTIYFGEGSWLTVV.

This chain links TRBV5-1 with TRBJ1-1; the D is unclear. V shed 0 bases and J shed 1 base, with 7 bases lying between them. The CDR3 totals 14 residues. Germline values: CDR1 SGHRS, CDR2 YFSETQ. CDR3 protein: CASSLAAANTEAFF. Written as DNA, the CDR3 is TGCGCCAGCAGCTTGGCCGCGGCGAACACTGAAGCTTTCTTT. Variable domain in full (rest from reference TRBV5-1 and TRBJ1-1): KAGVTQTPRYLIKTRGQQVTLSCSPISGHRSVSWYQQTPGQGLQFLFEYFSETQRNKGNFPGRFSGRQFSNSRSEMNVSTLELGDSALYLCASSLAAANTEAFFGQGTRLTVV.

The J gene is TRBJ1-1, the V gene TRBV29-1; TRBD1 might be the D (5 bases). Germline V lookup: CDR1 SQVTM, CDR2 ANQGSEA. The V and J ends lost 6 bases and 1 base respectively, with 12 bases between them. The CDR3 spans 13 residues. CDR3 DNA: TGCAGCGTGCTAAACACAGGGAACACTGAAGCTTTCTTT. It codes for CSVLNTGNTEAFF.

The chain couples TRBV10-3 to TRBJ2-3, with 11 bases aligning to TRBD2. Germline loops: CDR1 ENHRY, CDR2 SYGVKD. The CDR3 has 18 amino acids. With V trimmed by 0 bases and J by 0 bases, 5 bases remained unmatched. The CDR3 DNA reads TGTGCCATCAGTGAGTCTAGGCGGACTAGCGGGAGCACAGATACGCAGTATTTT. Its protein product is CAISESRRTSGSTDTQYF.

The chain links TRBV4-1 to TRBJ2-7, with TRBD1 matching over 8 bases. V was pared by 4 bases and J by 6 bases, with 5 bases of the junction left unmatched. The CDR3 has 13 residues. CDR1 and CDR2 from the germline V gene are MGHRA and YSYEKL. CDR3 sequence reads: CASSPDRGGEQYF. CDR3 nucleotides: TGCGCCAGCAGCCCAGACAGGGGCGGCGAGCAGTACTTC.

The chain couples TRBV3-1 (or the pseudogene TRBV3-2) to TRBJ1-1, with a tentative D call TRBD1 (6 bases). The V end lost 1 base, the J end lost 4 bases, and 13 bases lay between the germline ends. The CDR3 is 15 residues long. Germline V gives CDR1 LGHDT, CDR2 YNNKEL (reference sequence). Here the CDR3 reads CASSQGGQVVTEAFF. The CDR3 region has the DNA TGTGCCAGCAGCCAAGGGGGGCAGGTGGTCACTGAAGCTTTCTTT.

The chain couples TRBV5-1 to TRBJ1-4, with D perhaps TRBD1 (5 bases). Germline-derived CDR1 and CDR2 are SGHRS and YFSETQ. Between the trimmed V and J ends, which lost 0 bases and 8 bases, there was a span of 14 bases. This CDR3 contains 15 residues. In DNA, the CDR3 is TGCGCCAGCAGCTTGGGGGCAGGGAGGAGCGAAAAACTGTTTTTT. Protein: CASSLGAGRSEKLFF.

J is TRBJ2-1 and V is TRBV11-3; TRBD2 agrees at 10 bases. This CDR3 region has 16 residues. V dropped 5 bases and J dropped 5; count of bases not matched to a gene: 9. Germline CDR1 and CDR2: SGHNT and YENEEA. The CDR3 protein is CASSPQREGLDNEQFF. In DNA, the CDR3 is TGTGCCAGCAGCCCCCAGCGGGAGGGCCTGGACAATGAGCAGTTCTTC.

This clone was counted a single time. The V gene is TRBV18, the J gene TRBJ2-2; D not certain. Germline V gene data show CDR1 as KGHSH and CDR2 as LQKENI. V lost 4 bases and J lost 0, with 15 bases in between. The CDR3 has 17 residues. The CDR3 DNA sequence: TGTGCCAGCTCACAAACCAGTGCGGTGGCGAACACCGGGGAGCTGTTTTTT. This gives the protein CASSQTSAVANTGELFF.

This chain links TRBV2 with TRBJ1-2, with no clear D. V was clipped by 6 bases and J by 0 bases, with 8 bases between them. In germline, CDR1 is SNHLY, CDR2 FYNNEI. The CDR3 is 13 residues long. DNA for the CDR3: TGTGCCAGCAGCCAGAGGGCTAACTATGGCTACACCTTC. This gives the protein CASSQRANYGYTF. Looking up the rest from reference TRBV2 and TRBJ1-2 gives the full variable domain: EPEVTQTPSHQVTQMGQEVILRCVPISNHLYFYWYRQILGQKVEFLVSFYNNEISEKSEIFDDQFSVERPDGSNFTLKIRSTKLEDSAMYFCASSQRANYGYTFGSGTRLTVV.

The V gene is TRBV27, the J gene TRBJ2-1; 9 nucleotides line up with TRBD1. Per the germline V gene, CDR1 is MNHEY and CDR2 is SMNVEV (reference sequence). CDR3 length equals 16 residues. V lost 6 bases to trimming and J lost 5 bases; unmatched junction nucleotides: 11. CDR3 residues: CASSNRGQGEHNEQFF. The CDR3 DNA follows: TGTGCCAGCAGCAACCGGGGACAGGGTGAGCACAATGAGCAGTTCTTC.